This T cell receptor (beta chain) appears in the sequencing data of a study of type 1 regulatory T cells. TCRdb recomputed calls from the reads with MiXCR, one row per CDR3 protein. The sample has approximately 43,000 distinct CDR3 sequences, 9.5% to 15% seen once. This clonotype has a handful of counts. Its target is unknown. This TCR was recovered from a human donor in good health. Sequences were obtained from cultured non-Tr1 T cells, either the whole culture or a sorted T cell fraction (not recorded which).

CDR3 in amino acids: CASTLGTREQFF. The CDR3 coding sequence is TGTGCCAGCACCCTAGGGACTAGGGAGCAGTTCTTC. The genes are TRBV12-3 or TRBV12-4 and TRBJ2-1; 8 bases line up with TRBD2. V shed 7 bases, J shed 10 bases, and the junction held 6 bases outside the gene matches. The CDR3 runs 12 residues.